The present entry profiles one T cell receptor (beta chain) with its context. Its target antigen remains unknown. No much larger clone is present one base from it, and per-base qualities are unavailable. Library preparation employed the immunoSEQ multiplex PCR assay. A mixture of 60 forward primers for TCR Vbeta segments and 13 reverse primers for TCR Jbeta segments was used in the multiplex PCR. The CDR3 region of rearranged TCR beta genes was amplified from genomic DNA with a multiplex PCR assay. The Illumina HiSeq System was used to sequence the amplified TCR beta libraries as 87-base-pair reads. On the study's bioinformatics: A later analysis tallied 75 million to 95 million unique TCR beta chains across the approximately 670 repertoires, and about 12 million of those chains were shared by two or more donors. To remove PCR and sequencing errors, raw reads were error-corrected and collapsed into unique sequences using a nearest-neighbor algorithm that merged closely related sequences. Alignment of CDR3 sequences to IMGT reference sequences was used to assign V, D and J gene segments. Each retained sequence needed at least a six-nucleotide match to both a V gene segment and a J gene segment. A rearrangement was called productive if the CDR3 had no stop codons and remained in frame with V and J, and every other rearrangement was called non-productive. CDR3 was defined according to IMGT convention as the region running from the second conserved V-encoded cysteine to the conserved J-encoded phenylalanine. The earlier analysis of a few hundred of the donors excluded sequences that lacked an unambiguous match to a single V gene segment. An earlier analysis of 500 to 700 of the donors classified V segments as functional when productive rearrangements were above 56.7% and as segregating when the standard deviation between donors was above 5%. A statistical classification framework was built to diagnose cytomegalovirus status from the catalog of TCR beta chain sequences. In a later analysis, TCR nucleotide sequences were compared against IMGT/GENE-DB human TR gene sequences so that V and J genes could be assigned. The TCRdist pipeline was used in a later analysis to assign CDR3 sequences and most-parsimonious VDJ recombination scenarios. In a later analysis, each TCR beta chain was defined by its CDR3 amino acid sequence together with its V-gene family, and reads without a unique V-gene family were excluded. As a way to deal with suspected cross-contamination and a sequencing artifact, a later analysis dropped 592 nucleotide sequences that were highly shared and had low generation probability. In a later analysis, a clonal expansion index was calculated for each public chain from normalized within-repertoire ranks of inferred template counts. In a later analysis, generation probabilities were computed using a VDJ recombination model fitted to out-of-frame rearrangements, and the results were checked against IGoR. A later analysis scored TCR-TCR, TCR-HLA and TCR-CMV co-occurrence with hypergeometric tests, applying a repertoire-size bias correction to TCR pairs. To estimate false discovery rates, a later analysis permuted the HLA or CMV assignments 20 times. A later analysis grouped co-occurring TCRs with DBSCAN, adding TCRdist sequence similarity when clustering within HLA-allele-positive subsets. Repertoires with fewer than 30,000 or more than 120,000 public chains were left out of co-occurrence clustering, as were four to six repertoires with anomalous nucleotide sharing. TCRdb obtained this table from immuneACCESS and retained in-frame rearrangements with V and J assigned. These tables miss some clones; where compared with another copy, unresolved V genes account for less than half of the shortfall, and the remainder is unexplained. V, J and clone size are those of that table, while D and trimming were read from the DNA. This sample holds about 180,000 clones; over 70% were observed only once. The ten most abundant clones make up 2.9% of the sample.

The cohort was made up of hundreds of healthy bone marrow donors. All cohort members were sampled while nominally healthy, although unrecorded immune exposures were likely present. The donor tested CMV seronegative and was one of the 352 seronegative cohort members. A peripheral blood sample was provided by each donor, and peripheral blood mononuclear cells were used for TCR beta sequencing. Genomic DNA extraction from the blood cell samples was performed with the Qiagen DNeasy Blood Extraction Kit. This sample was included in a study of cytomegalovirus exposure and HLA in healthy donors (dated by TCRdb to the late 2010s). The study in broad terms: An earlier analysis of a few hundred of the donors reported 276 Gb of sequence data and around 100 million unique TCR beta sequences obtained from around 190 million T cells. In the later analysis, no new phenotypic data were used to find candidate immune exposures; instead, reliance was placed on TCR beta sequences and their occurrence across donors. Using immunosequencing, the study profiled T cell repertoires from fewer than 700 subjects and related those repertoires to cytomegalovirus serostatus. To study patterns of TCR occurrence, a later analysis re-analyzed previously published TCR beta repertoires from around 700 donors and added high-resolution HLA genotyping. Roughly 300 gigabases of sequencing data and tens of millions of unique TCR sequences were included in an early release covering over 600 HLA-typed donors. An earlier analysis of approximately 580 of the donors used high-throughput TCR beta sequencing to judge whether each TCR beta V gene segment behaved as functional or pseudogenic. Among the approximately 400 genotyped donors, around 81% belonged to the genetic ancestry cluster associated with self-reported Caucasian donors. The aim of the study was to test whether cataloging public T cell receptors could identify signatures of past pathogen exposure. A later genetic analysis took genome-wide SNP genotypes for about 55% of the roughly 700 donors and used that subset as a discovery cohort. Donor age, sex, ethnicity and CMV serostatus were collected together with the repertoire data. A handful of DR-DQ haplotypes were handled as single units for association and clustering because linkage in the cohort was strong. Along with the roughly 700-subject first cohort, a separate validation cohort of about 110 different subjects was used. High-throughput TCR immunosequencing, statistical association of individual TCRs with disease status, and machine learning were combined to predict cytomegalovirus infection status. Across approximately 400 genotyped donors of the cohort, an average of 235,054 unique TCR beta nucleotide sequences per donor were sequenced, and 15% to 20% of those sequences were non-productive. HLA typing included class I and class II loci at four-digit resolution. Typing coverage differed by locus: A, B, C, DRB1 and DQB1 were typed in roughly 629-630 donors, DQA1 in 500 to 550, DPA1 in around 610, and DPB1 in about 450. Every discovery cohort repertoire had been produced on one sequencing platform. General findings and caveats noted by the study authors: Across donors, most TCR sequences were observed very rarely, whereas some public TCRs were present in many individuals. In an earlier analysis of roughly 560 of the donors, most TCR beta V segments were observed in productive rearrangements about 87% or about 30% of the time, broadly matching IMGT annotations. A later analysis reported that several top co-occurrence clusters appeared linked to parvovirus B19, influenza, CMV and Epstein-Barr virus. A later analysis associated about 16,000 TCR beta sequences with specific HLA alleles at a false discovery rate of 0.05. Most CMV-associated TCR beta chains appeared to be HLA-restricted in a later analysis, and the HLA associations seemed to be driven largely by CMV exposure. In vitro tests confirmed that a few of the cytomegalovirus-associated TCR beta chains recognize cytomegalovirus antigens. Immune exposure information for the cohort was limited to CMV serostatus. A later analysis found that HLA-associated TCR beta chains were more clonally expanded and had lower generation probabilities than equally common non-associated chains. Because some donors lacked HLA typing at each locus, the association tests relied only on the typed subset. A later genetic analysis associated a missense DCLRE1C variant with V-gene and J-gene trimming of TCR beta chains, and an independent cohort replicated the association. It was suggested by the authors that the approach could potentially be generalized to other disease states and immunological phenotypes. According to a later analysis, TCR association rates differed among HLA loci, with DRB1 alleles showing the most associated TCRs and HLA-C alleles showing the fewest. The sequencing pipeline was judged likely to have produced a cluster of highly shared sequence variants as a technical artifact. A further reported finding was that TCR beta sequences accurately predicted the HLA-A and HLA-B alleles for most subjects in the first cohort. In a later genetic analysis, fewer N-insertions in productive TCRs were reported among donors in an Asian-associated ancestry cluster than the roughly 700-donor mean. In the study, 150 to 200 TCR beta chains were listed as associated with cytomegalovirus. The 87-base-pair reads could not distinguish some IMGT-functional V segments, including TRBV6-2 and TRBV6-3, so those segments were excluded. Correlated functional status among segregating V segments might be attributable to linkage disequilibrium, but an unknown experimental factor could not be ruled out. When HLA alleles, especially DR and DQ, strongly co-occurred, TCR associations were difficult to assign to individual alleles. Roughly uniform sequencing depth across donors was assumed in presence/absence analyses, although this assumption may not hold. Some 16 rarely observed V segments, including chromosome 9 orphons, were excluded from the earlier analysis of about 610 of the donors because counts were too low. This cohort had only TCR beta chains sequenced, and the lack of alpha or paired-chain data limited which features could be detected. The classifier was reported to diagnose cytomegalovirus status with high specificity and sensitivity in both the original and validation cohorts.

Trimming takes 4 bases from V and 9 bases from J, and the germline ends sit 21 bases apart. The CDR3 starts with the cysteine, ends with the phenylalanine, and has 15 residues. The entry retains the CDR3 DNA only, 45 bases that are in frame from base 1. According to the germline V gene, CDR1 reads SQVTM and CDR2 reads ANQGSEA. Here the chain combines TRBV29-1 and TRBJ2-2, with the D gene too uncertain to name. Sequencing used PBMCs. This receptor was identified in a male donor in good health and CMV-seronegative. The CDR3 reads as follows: CSVGPSTPYGRELFF. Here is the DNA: TGCAGCGTTGGCCCCTCGACTCCTTACGGCCGGGAGCTGTTTTTT.